This TCR beta chain stems from a study of T cell responses to AZD1222 COVID-19 vaccine. TCRdb keeps only in-frame clones here, not all; method: immunoSEQ multiplex PCR. The repertoire consists of around 220,000 clones, with around 94% occurring once and the leading ten covering about 1.5%. The germline V gene encodes CDR1 SEHNR and CDR2 FQNEAQ (reference sequence). The germline V and J ends were trimmed by 1 base and 8 bases, with 15 bases remaining between them. The CDR3 has 15 amino acids. This material consisted of peripheral blood, taken 28 days after the second dose of the MenACWY control vaccine. The chain joins TRBV7-9 to TRBJ2-1; no clear D gene. The TCR comes from an adult who received the MenACWY meningococcal vaccine as a control. The DNA of the CDR3 is TGTGCCAGCAGCTTAGGTGTAGGGTTTGGGGATGAGCAGTTCTTC. Protein product: CASSLGVGFGDEQFF.